This T cell receptor (beta chain) was found in a study of T-cell memory formation after mild COVID-19. MiXCR, applied by TCRdb to the 5' RACE reads, yields one record per CDR3 protein. The sample carries about 140,000 distinct CDR3 sequences, roughly 24% recorded once. The CDR3 has 15 amino acids. Trimming left V 2 bases short and J 6 bases short, with 14 bases between. The sequence was collected from an adult woman who had mild COVID-19 (a few samples of this study predate the infection). Cell type and time point are not known. Sequencing was done on a sample of PBMCs or a T cell subset sorted from them (not recorded which). V usage is TRBV12-3 or TRBV12-4 and J usage is TRBJ1-5; TRBD1 is a possible D gene (5 bases). CDR3 region: CASSLRTGVSQPQHF. The CDR3 DNA reads as TGTGCCAGCAGTTTACGGACGGGGGTCAGTCAGCCCCAGCATTTT.